This T cell receptor (beta chain) was recorded in a study of beta chain features in type 1 diabetes. Study observations and caveats: Reduced insertions and increased deletions marked VDJ junctions in type 1 diabetes patients.

This clone was seen a handful of times. The antigen is not known. cDNA synthesis used the whole RNA isolate, giving expressed TCRB sequences. TCRdb's copy holds only in-frame clones and misses some; the assay was immunoSEQ multiplex PCR. The sample holds fewer than 900,000 clones; roughly 15% are singletons and the top ten take 0.023%. The clonotype was recovered from a woman aged 18-30 years in good health. Sequenced material: naive CD4+ T cells from blood.

Written as DNA, the CDR3 is TGCGCCAGCAGCCAGACTAGCGGGAGTTTAGATACGCAGTATTTT. This codes for CASSQTSGSLDTQYF. This chain links TRBV4-3 with TRBJ2-3; 12 bases match TRBD2. Trimming at V came to 3 bases and at J to 5 bases, leaving 3 bases not matched to a gene. Per germline, CDR1 LGHNA and CDR2 YSLEER. The length of the CDR3 is 15 residues.